Presented here are 10 T cell receptor beta chains from one specimen sequenced in a study of post-analysis software for immune sequencing data. Unique-molecular-identifier-tagged TCR beta cDNA libraries were used. TCRdb itself ran the PCR reads through MiXCR, one entry per CDR3 protein. Found here are 600,000 to 750,000 distinct CDR3 sequences, approximately 59% of them singletons; the top ten hold over 9%. Regarding the study as a whole: Patients had higher frequencies than controls of four to six TRBV segments, including TRBV5-6, TRBV5-1 and TRBV20-1.

Which antigens these TCRs recognize remains unknown. The sequencing sample was made of blood. The receptors here all came from a girl aged 2 to 10 with multiple sclerosis.

In this sample, this clonotype turned up many times. V is TRBV20-1 and J is TRBJ2-1; 8 bases are a match to TRBD1. The CDR3 is 15 residues long. Trimming took 3 bases from V and 2 from J; bases not matched to a gene: 6. Germline CDR1 DFQATT, CDR2 SNEGSKA (reference sequence). The CDR3 spells CSASADRATYNEQFF. The CDR3, as DNA: TGCAGTGCTAGCGCGGACAGGGCCACCTACAATGAGCAGTTCTTC.

This clonotype was found a few times. The chain couples TRBV12-3 or TRBV12-4 to TRBJ1-2, with 7 nucleotides matching TRBD1. Trimming at V came to 6 bases and at J to 7 bases, leaving 8 bases not matched to a gene. This CDR3 spans 13 amino acids. CDR3 nucleotides: TGTGCCAGCAGCCTGACAGGGCTGGGTGGCTACACCTTC. Amino acids: CASSLTGLGGYTF.

The V call is TRBV2, the J call TRBJ2-7, with 8 bases lining up with TRBD1. CDR3 size: 15 residues. CDR1 and CDR2 from the germline V gene are SNHLY and FYNNEI. The V and J ends lost 6 bases and 2 bases, in that order; junction bases with no gene match: 9. The CDR3, as DNA: TGTGCCAGCAGGCCTCGACAGGGGTTGGCCTACGAGCAGTACTTC. Translating it yields CASRPRQGLAYEQYF. Looking up the rest from reference TRBV2 and TRBJ2-7 gives the full variable domain: EPEVTQTPSHQVTQMGQEVILRCVPISNHLYFYWYRQILGQKVEFLVSFYNNEISEKSEIFDDQFSVERPDGSNFTLKIRSTKLEDSAMYFCASRPRQGLAYEQYFGPGTRLTVT.

The chain combines TRBV28 with TRBJ2-7; TRBD1 or TRBD2 may be the D gene (5 bases each). The CDR3 extends over 14 amino acids. The germline gives CDR1 MDHEN, CDR2 SYDVKM. V was cut by 6 bases and J by 3 bases, with 15 bases left in between. CDR3 DNA sequence: TGTGCCAGCAGGAGAAACTCAGGGAGCTACGAGCAGTACTTC. Translating gives CASRRNSGSYEQYF.

A single count supports this clonotype. The chain links TRBV29-1 to TRBJ2-5, with D perhaps TRBD1 (6 bases). The CDR3 runs to 12 residues. Germline CDR1 is SQVTM and CDR2 is ANQGSEA. V lost 6 bases and J lost 1, with 9 bases in between. The CDR3 DNA follows: TGCAGCGTGACAGGTTTCCAAGAGACCCAGTACTTC. This sequence encodes CSVTGFQETQYF.

This chain joins TRBV6-5 and TRBJ2-3; D may be TRBD1 (7 bases). The CDR3 totals 15 residues. Germline loops: CDR1 MNHEY, CDR2 SVGAGI. V was trimmed by 5 bases and J by 4 bases, leaving 16 bases between them. The CDR3 DNA follows: TGTGCCAGCAGTAACGGGCAGGGGGGCCCAGATACGCAGTATTTT. It translates to CASSNGQGGPDTQYF.

V gene TRBV20-1 combines with J gene TRBJ2-5, with D possibly called TRBD1 or TRBD2 (5 bases each). Matching the DNA end better, TRBJ2-7 makes the J call doubtful. The V gene's germline CDR1 is DFQATT and CDR2 SNEGSKA (reference sequence). This CDR3 spans 15 amino acids. CDR3 sequence (DNA): TGCAGTGCCGGACGCGAAAGAGGGGTTGGCGACGAGCAGTACTTC. The encoded protein is CSAGRERGVGDEQYF.

V usage is TRBV2 and J usage is TRBJ2-5, with TRBD1 matching over 9 bases. The germline V gene has CDR1 SNHLY and CDR2 FYNNEI. Trimming cost V 6 bases and J 7 bases; bases outside gene matches: 9. This CDR3 comprises 14 residues. The CDR3 region is CASSTGTGLGTQYF. Here the CDR3 DNA reads TGTGCCAGCAGCACCGGGACAGGGCTTGGGACCCAGTACTTC.

This chain links TRBV5-8 with TRBJ2-1; D possibly matches TRBD1 or TRBD2 (5 bases each). The V end lost 0 bases, the J end lost 2 bases, and 12 bases lay between the germline ends. CDR1 SGHTS and CDR2 YDEGEE come from the germline V gene. This CDR3 has 16 amino acids. The CDR3 loop is CASSLALGPPYNEQFF. CDR3 in DNA: TGTGCCAGCAGCTTGGCTTTGGGACCCCCCTACAATGAGCAGTTCTTC. The full variable domain, its missing parts supplied by reference TRBV5-8 and TRBJ2-1, is EAGVTQSPTHLIKTRGQQATLRCSPISGHTSVYWYQQALGLGLQFLLWYDEGEERNRGNFPPRFSGRQFPNYSSELNVNALELEDSALYLCASSLALGPPYNEQFFGPGTRLTVL.

V and J are TRBV6-5 and TRBJ2-5; TRBD1 agrees at 11 bases. With V trimmed by 5 bases and J by 11 bases, 16 bases remained unmatched. Germline-derived CDR1 and CDR2 are MNHEY and SVGAGI. CDR3 size: 16 residues. For the CDR3, the DNA is TGTGCCAGCAGTGGAGATGGGGACAGGGGGTACAATGAGCAGTACTTC. This sequence encodes CASSGDGDRGYNEQYF.